Below, 28 T cell receptor beta chains from the same sample are listed, as sequenced in a study of T cell responses to AZD1222 COVID-19 vaccine. The data were produced by immunoSEQ multiplex PCR, yet TCRdb's version contains in-frame clones alone and is incomplete. The table has roughly 78,000 clones, roughly 82% seen once; the top ten hold 2.9%. This specimen was peripheral blood, taken on day 0 of AZD1222 vaccination. The source is an adult in good health.

V is TRBV5-1 and J is TRBJ2-3; D may match TRBD1 or TRBD2 (6 bases each). CDR1 is SGHRS, CDR2 YFSETQ, per germline. CDR3 length: 14 residues. Trimming removed 5 bases at V and 3 bases at J, with 13 bases between. The CDR3 reads CASRTGGSTDTQYF. CDR3 nucleotide sequence: TGCGCCAGCAGAACCGGGGGCTCGACAGATACGCAGTATTTT.

The V and J genes are TRBV5-4 and TRBJ1-1; D is unclear. Germline CDR1 SGHNT, CDR2 YYREEE (reference sequence). V lost 0 bases and J 0 bases, leaving 6 bases between the germline ends. CDR3 length equals 14 residues. The CDR3 DNA reads TGTGCCAGCAGCTTGGGTACCGTGAACACTGAAGCTTTCTTT. This sequence encodes CASSLGTVNTEAFF.

The rearrangement joins TRBV27 to TRBJ2-5; D gene uncertain. CDR1 and CDR2 (germline): MNHEY, SMNVEV (reference sequence). V lost 3 bases to trimming and J lost 4 bases, with 18 bases between them. There are 16 residues in the CDR3. The CDR3 DNA reads as TGTGCCAGCAGTTTTATCCGGACCCTACAGCTAGAGACCCAGTACTTC. Amino acid sequence: CASSFIRTLQLETQYF.

The J gene is TRBJ1-1, the V gene TRBV7-3, with no clear D. CDR3 length: 13 residues. Germline assignment: CDR1 SGHTA and CDR2 FQGTGA. The V end was cut by 0 bases, the J end by 6 bases, with 8 bases between. This CDR3 reads CASSLTDFSEAFF. DNA of the CDR3: TGTGCCAGCAGCTTAACTGACTTCTCTGAAGCTTTCTTT.

This clone is a singleton in its sample. The chain is built from TRBV24-1 and TRBJ1-2; D is unclear. Trimming left V 4 bases short and J 7 bases short, with 24 bases between. Germline loops: CDR1 KGHDR, CDR2 SFDVKD. CDR3 size: 17 residues. The CDR3 reads CATSEEQLYGVWCGYTF. As DNA, the CDR3 is TGTGCCACCAGTGAGGAACAACTTTACGGGGTATGGTGTGGCTACACCTTC.

The rearrangement links TRBV25-1 to TRBJ1-4; the D is unclear. The CDR3 extends over 15 amino acids. The V end was cut by 1 base, the J end by 4 bases, with 10 bases between. CDR1 and CDR2 (germline): MGHDK, SYGVNS. Here the CDR3 DNA reads TGTGCCAGCAGTGAATTCGGGCAGGATAATGAAAAACTGTTTTTT. It is translated as CASSEFGQDNEKLFF.

The chain combines TRBV6-6 with TRBJ1-5, with 7 bases aligning to TRBD1. Germline V gene sequence: CDR1 MNHNY, CDR2 SVGAGI (reference sequence). Germline trimming cut 4 bases from V and 3 bases from J; bases unmatched to any gene: 3. This CDR3 comprises 14 residues. The chain's CDR3 is CASSSGGVNQPQHF. CDR3 coding DNA: TGTGCCAGCAGTTCAGGGGGGGTCAATCAGCCCCAGCATTTT.

The chain couples TRBV7-9 to TRBJ1-1; no clear D gene. Trimming left V 3 bases short and J 1 base short, with 3 bases between. The germline V gene encodes CDR1 SEHNR and CDR2 FQNEAQ (reference sequence). The CDR3 contains 12 residues. The CDR3 loop is CASSFENTEAFF. The DNA for the CDR3 is TGTGCCAGCAGCTTTGAGAACACTGAAGCTTTCTTT.

In this sample, this clone turned up once. This chain links TRBV25-1 with TRBJ1-2; 7 bases are a match to TRBD1. Trimming cost V 7 bases and J 6 bases; bases outside gene matches: 5. This CDR3 spans 12 amino acids. In germline, CDR1 is MGHDK, CDR2 SYGVNS. CDR3 nucleotide sequence: TGTGCCAGCAAACTCACAGGGGATGGCTACACCTTC. Its translation is CASKLTGDGYTF.

This chain's CDR3 is CASSQGASGSNEQFF. The CDR3 region has the DNA TGTGCCAGCAGCCAGGGGGCTAGCGGGAGCAATGAGCAGTTCTTC. The genes are TRBV5-4 and TRBJ2-1; the match to TRBD2 covers 10 bases. The junction had 7 bases not matched to a gene; V was cut back by 4 bases and J by 6 bases. This CDR3 contains 15 residues. Per the germline V gene, CDR1 is SGHNT and CDR2 is YYREEE (reference sequence).

V is TRBV2 and J is TRBJ2-2; D unclear. The CDR3 loop spans 15 amino acids. Germline CDR1 reads SNHLY; CDR2 reads FYNNEI. Between the trimmed V and J ends, which lost 1 base and 3 bases, there was a span of 9 bases. The CDR3 nucleotides are TGTGCCAGCAGTGAAGTTTTGAGAGACACCGGGGAGCTGTTTTTT. Protein product: CASSEVLRDTGELFF.

The rearrangement uses TRBV6-2 or TRBV6-3 and TRBJ1-1; TRBD1 might be the D (6 bases). Deletions cut 7 bases from V and 7 bases from J, with 25 bases between. The germline V gene encodes CDR1 MNHEY and CDR2 SVGEGT. The CDR3 spans 16 residues. The CDR3 is CASTYSRDIAGVEAFF. Written as DNA, the CDR3 is TGTGCCAGCACCTACTCCCGGGACATCGCAGGGGTTGAAGCTTTCTTT.

The genes are TRBV10-3 and TRBJ1-1; D not resolved. V was cut by 3 bases and J by 8 bases, with 7 bases left in between. The CDR3 has 11 amino acids. Per germline, CDR1 ENHRY and CDR2 SYGVKD. DNA for the CDR3: TGTGCCATCAGTGATGGGGAGGAAGCTTTCTTT. This sequence encodes CAISDGEEAFF.

The rearrangement links TRBV21-1 to TRBJ1-1. TRBV21-1 is shown as a pseudogene. The CDR3 extends over 13 amino acids. The CDR3 loop is CASSWGAEVEAFF. The CDR3 nucleotides read TGTGCCAGCAGCTGGGGGGCAGAAGTGGAAGCTTTCTTT.

V gene TRBV7-2 combines with J gene TRBJ1-5, with a weak D call TRBD1 (5 bases). In germline, CDR1 is SGHTA, CDR2 FQGNSA. The CDR3 contains 14 residues. The V and J ends lost 2 bases and 7 bases respectively, with 12 bases between them. The CDR3 DNA sequence: TGTGCCAGCAGCTTATCGGGGCCAGACCAGCCCCAGCATTTT. Protein: CASSLSGPDQPQHF.

The J gene is TRBJ1-6, the V gene TRBV10-1; maybe TRBD1 (5 bases). This CDR3 is built from 13 residues. Germline V gene lookup returns CDR1 WNHNN and CDR2 SYGVQD (reference sequence). Trimming took off 7 bases at V and 7 bases at J, with 11 bases between the two ends. The CDR3 sequence: CASIPGQNSPLHF. The CDR3 DNA reads TGCGCCAGCATACCAGGGCAAAATTCACCCCTCCACTTT.

This clone was counted once. The rearrangement joins TRBV5-1 to TRBJ2-1; TRBD1 aligns across 8 bases. Germline V gene data show CDR1 as SGHRS and CDR2 as YFSETQ. The CDR3 is made up of 16 amino acids. V shed 0 bases and J 8 bases; nucleotides not matched to a gene: 10. This CDR3 reads CASSLEAGQAWDEQFF. CDR3 DNA sequence: TGCGCCAGCAGCTTGGAGGCGGGACAGGCTTGGGATGAGCAGTTCTTC.

Only one count was recorded for this clone. The chain joins TRBV5-8 to TRBJ1-4; D perhaps matches TRBD1 (6 bases). Germline-derived CDR1 and CDR2 are SGHTS and YDEGEE. The CDR3 is 15 amino acids. With 7 bases removed from V and 2 bases from J, the gap between germline ends came to 15 bases. CDR3 sequence reads: CASRLRTVTNEKLFF. CDR3 DNA sequence: TGTGCCAGCCGACTGCGGACAGTGACTAATGAAAAACTGTTTTTT.

The chain recombines TRBV6-4 with TRBJ1-2, with D possibly matching TRBD1 (6 bases). V was clipped by 6 bases and J by 4 bases, with 12 bases between them. The CDR3 length is 13 residues. The V gene's germline CDR1 is MRHNA and CDR2 SNTAGT. In DNA, the CDR3 is TGTGCCAGCAGCGCAGGGGAAAGCTATGGCTACACCTTC. The encoded protein is CASSAGESYGYTF.

This chain links TRBV19 with TRBJ1-1; D remains ambiguous. V gave up 5 bases and J gave up 5 bases, with 15 bases separating them. The CDR3 has 14 amino acids. Germline V gene data show CDR1 as LNHDA and CDR2 as SQIVND (reference sequence). The CDR3 DNA reads TGTGCCAGTAGTGGTATTACTAAGGTGACTGAAGCTTTCTTT. The encoded protein is CASSGITKVTEAFF. The entire variable domain, with the rest obtained from reference TRBV19 and TRBJ1-1, is as follows: DGGITQSPKYLFRKEGQNVTLSCEQNLNHDAMYWYRQDPGQGLRLIYYSQIVNDFQKGDIAEGYSVSREKKESFPLTVTSAQKNPTAFYLCASSGITKVTEAFFGQGTRLTVV.

This chain links TRBV25-1 with TRBJ1-1; D unresolved. Trimming removed 6 bases at V and 0 bases at J, with 8 bases between. Germline CDR1 reads MGHDK; CDR2 reads SYGVNS. The CDR3 has 13 amino acids. This chain's CDR3 is CASSVAMNTEAFF. In DNA form, the CDR3 reads TGTGCCAGCAGCGTAGCCATGAACACTGAAGCTTTCTTT.

The chain couples TRBV7-2 to TRBJ2-7; possibly TRBD2 for D (5 bases). This CDR3 spans 14 amino acids. The V end was cut by 0 bases, the J end by 3 bases, with 9 bases between. Looked up from germline, CDR1 is SGHTA and CDR2 is FQGNSA. The CDR3 DNA reads TGTGCCAGCAGCTTAGCGCAACGGGGCTACGAGCAGTACTTC. Encoded protein: CASSLAQRGYEQYF.

V gene TRBV19 combines with J gene TRBJ2-6; D gene uncertain. The CDR3 covers 15 residues. CDR1 and CDR2 from the germline V gene are LNHDA and SQIVND (reference sequence). V was shortened by 4 bases and J by 0 bases, with 7 bases between the two germline ends. The CDR3, as DNA: TGTGCCAGTAGTACTCCGAGCTCTGGGGCCAACGTCCTGACTTTC. Translation gives CASSTPSSGANVLTF.

The rearrangement links TRBV19 to TRBJ1-2; 9 positions agree with TRBD1. CDR3 length: 15 residues. V shed 6 bases and J 2 bases; nucleotides not matched to a gene: 7. Looked up from germline, CDR1 is LNHDA and CDR2 is SQIVND (reference sequence). The chain's CDR3 is CASSFGTGTNYGYTF. CDR3 DNA sequence: TGTGCCAGTAGCTTCGGGACAGGGACCAACTATGGCTACACCTTC.

This clone appeared once. The chain has TRBV6-2 or TRBV6-3 and TRBJ2-7; D is ambiguous. This CDR3 comprises 13 residues. The germline CDR1 and CDR2 sequences are MNHEY and SVGEGT. V was clipped by 8 bases and J by 0 bases, with 11 bases between them. CDR3 DNA: TGTGCCAGCCGCCCCCCGGCCTCCTACGAGCAGTACTTC. Its protein is CASRPPASYEQYF.

The gene calls are TRBV6-5 and TRBJ1-1, with 10 bases lining up with TRBD1. The CDR3 loop spans 16 amino acids. Trimming removed 2 bases from V and 4 bases from J; junction bases left unmatched: 7. Germline V gene lookup returns CDR1 MNHEY and CDR2 SVGAGI. CDR3 DNA sequence: TGTGCCAGCAGTTACGGGACAGGGGTGGAATTCACTGAAGCTTTCTTT. The encoded protein is CASSYGTGVEFTEAFF.

This chain links TRBV19 with TRBJ1-3, with 10 nucleotides matching TRBD1. The germline V gene has CDR1 LNHDA and CDR2 SQIVND (reference sequence). The trim removed 11 bases at V and 2 bases at J, leaving 6 bases unmatched. The CDR3 is made up of 14 amino acids. As DNA, the CDR3 is TGTGCCTCTGGACAGGGGGACACTGGAAACACCATATATTTT. It translates to CASGQGDTGNTIYF.

Comments on this clone: Within the sample, other DNA sequences also encode this same CDR3. This sequence joins TRBV6-2 or TRBV6-3 and TRBJ2-3; 10 bases align to TRBD2. V shed 2 bases and J 3 bases; nucleotides not matched to a gene: 5. This CDR3 has 16 amino acids. Germline V gene data show CDR1 as MNHEY and CDR2 as SVGEGT. CDR3 coding DNA: TGTGCCAGCAGTTACGAGCGGGGGGGCGGGACAGATACGCAGTATTTT. Protein product: CASSYERGGGTDTQYF.